A single sample gave rise to the 15 T cell receptor beta chains below, sequenced in a study of identical twins. TCRdb itself ran the 5' RACE reads through MiXCR, one entry per CDR3 protein. The table has about 890,000 distinct CDR3 sequences, around an eighth seen once; the top ten hold around 1.6%. This sample also appeared in a second study, on yellow fever vaccine responses in identical twins.

Input material: PBMCs. These receptors were collected from a woman between 18 and 30 years old in good health.

This clonotype was seen more than once but under ten times. The J gene is TRBJ2-3, the V gene TRBV12-3 or TRBV12-4, with TRBD2 identical over 8 bases. V shed 0 bases, J shed 4 bases, and the junction held 6 bases outside the gene matches. CDR3 size: 16 residues. The CDR3 protein is CASSLALRGGPDTQYF. Here the CDR3 DNA reads TGTGCCAGCAGTTTAGCGCTACGGGGGGGGCCAGATACGCAGTATTTT.

This clonotype was seen many times. The chain couples TRBV12-3 or TRBV12-4 to TRBJ2-3; D may be TRBD1 or TRBD2 (5 bases each). CDR3 size: 14 residues. V was trimmed by 4 bases and J by 4 bases, leaving 12 bases between them. CDR3 sequence: CASSSGAPADTQYF. The CDR3 region has the DNA TGTGCCAGCAGTTCCGGGGCCCCGGCAGATACGCAGTATTTT.

This clonotype turned up a few times. The chain combines TRBV28 with TRBJ1-5; D remains unclear. Trimming cost V 3 bases and J 7 bases, with 7 bases left between them. The CDR3 consists of 12 residues. Germline CDR1 MDHEN, CDR2 SYDVKM. CDR3 DNA sequence: TGTGCCAGCAGTTTGCGGTGGCAGCCCCAGCATTTT. Protein: CASSLRWQPQHF.

J is TRBJ2-7 and V is TRBV12-3 or TRBV12-4; a weak D match, TRBD2 (7 bases). CDR3 size: 15 residues. V gave up 3 bases and J gave up 0 bases, with 12 bases separating them. CDR3 in amino acids: CASSLGGQYSYEQYV. Written as DNA, the CDR3 is TGTGCCAGCAGTTTGGGGGGGCAGTACTCCTACGAGCAGTACGTC.

This clonotype was detected a few times. The chain carries TRBV29-1 and TRBJ2-2; 9 bases are a match to TRBD1. V trimming: 3 bases; J trimming: 4 bases; junction bases outside the gene matches: 6. The CDR3 covers 15 residues. The germline V gene encodes CDR1 SQVTM and CDR2 ANQGSEA. Here the CDR3 DNA reads TGCAGCGTTGACCCCGGGACAGGGTCCACCGGGGAGCTGTTTTTT. Amino acids: CSVDPGTGSTGELFF.

This clonotype was observed a handful of times. J is TRBJ2-1 and V is TRBV11-2; 8 bases match TRBD2. CDR3 length: 21 amino acids. Germline V gene lookup returns CDR1 SGHAT and CDR2 FQNNGV. V lost 5 bases, J lost 6 bases, and 27 bases stayed unmatched. The CDR3: CASSLGEVSAGGAGEVNEQFF. The CDR3 DNA sequence: TGTGCCAGCAGCCTGGGGGAGGTATCGGCCGGGGGGGCCGGTGAGGTCAATGAGCAGTTCTTC.

In its sample, this clonotype was seen a few times. The rearrangement joins TRBV10-3 to TRBJ2-1, with 7 bases aligning to TRBD2. Germline-derived CDR1 and CDR2 are ENHRY and SYGVKD. V gave up 10 bases and J gave up 5 bases; unmatched junction bases: 8. CDR3 size: 13 residues. CDR3 coding DNA: TGTGCCACCCGCGGGGGAGCGGACAATGAGCAGTTCTTC. Its protein is CATRGGADNEQFF.

This clonotype was seen more than once but under ten times. The genes are TRBV4-1 and TRBJ1-2, with D perhaps TRBD1 (6 bases). There are 15 residues in the CDR3. Per germline, CDR1 MGHRA and CDR2 YSYEKL. With 3 bases removed from V and 4 bases from J, the gap between germline ends came to 15 bases. CDR3 region: CASSQIWGLGYGYTF. CDR3 sequence (DNA): TGCGCCAGCAGCCAGATCTGGGGGCTGGGCTATGGCTACACCTTC.

The rearrangement uses TRBV18 and TRBJ1-1; D may be TRBD1 (6 bases). Germline values: CDR1 KGHSH, CDR2 LQKENI. The CDR3 covers 14 residues. Trimming removed 3 bases from V and 2 bases from J, with 10 bases in between. The CDR3 DNA reads TGTGCCAGCTCACCGGTGGACAGTAACACTGAAGCTTTCTTT. Encoded protein: CASSPVDSNTEAFF.

This chain joins TRBV11-2 and TRBJ2-7; a weak D match, TRBD2 (5 bases). CDR1 and CDR2 from the germline V gene are SGHAT and FQNNGV. V dropped 7 bases and J dropped 0 bases, with 10 bases sitting between them. The CDR3 runs to 13 residues. CDR3 coding DNA: TGTGCCAGCACAGCGGCGAGCTCCTACGAGCAGTACTTC. Protein: CASTAASSYEQYF. Complete variable domain (other parts from reference TRBV11-2 and TRBJ2-7): EAGVAQSPRYKIIEKRQSVAFWCNPISGHATLYWYQQILGQGPKLLIQFQNNGVVDDSQLPKDRFSAERLKGVDSTLKIQPAKLEDSAVYLCASTAASSYEQYFGPGTRLTVT.

This clonotype was seen a few times. The chain links TRBV18 to TRBJ2-7; TRBD1 agrees at 9 bases. CDR3 length equals 14 residues. Unmatched junction bases numbered 8, after V lost 5 bases and J lost 6 bases. In germline, CDR1 is KGHSH, CDR2 LQKENI. CDR3 in amino acids: CASSWTGESGEQYF. CDR3 in DNA: TGTGCCAGCTCATGGACAGGGGAATCTGGCGAGCAGTACTTC.

This chain connects TRBV5-1 to TRBJ2-3; 10 bases line up with TRBD2. Trimming removed 4 bases from V and 4 bases from J; junction bases left unmatched: 12. The CDR3 contains 17 residues. Per germline, CDR1 SGHRS and CDR2 YFSETQ. CDR3 DNA: TGCGCCAGCAGCCCCCGGGCTAGCGGGAGAAGGTCAGATACGCAGTATTTT. This sequence encodes CASSPRASGRRSDTQYF.

In its sample, this clonotype was seen a few times. The V and J genes are TRBV20-1 and TRBJ2-5; perhaps TRBD2 as D (6 bases). Germline V gene sequence: CDR1 DFQATT, CDR2 SNEGSKA (reference sequence). Trimming shortened V by 3 bases and J by 5 bases, and 19 bases separated the two germline ends. The CDR3 extends over 15 amino acids. Written as DNA, the CDR3 is TGCAGTGCTAGCAATCAAGCGGGCCCCAGGGAGACCCAGTACTTC. Translated: CSASNQAGPRETQYF.

In this sample, this clonotype turned up many times. The V gene is TRBV5-1, the J gene TRBJ2-1; D may be TRBD1 (5 bases). Germline V CDR1 and CDR2: SGHRS, YFSETQ. The V end lost 2 bases, the J end lost 5 bases, and 17 bases lay between the germline ends. This CDR3 spans 16 amino acids. The CDR3 is CASSFLPKLRDNEQFF. In nucleotides, the CDR3 is TGCGCCAGCAGCTTCTTACCAAAACTCAGGGACAATGAGCAGTTCTTC.

The gene calls are TRBV5-6 and TRBJ2-7; D ambiguous. Germline CDR1 SGHDT, CDR2 YYEEEE. The CDR3 spans 12 residues. V was cut by 2 bases and J by 6 bases, with 9 bases left in between. CDR3 amino acids: CASSFGLGEQYV. As DNA, the CDR3 is TGTGCCAGCAGCTTCGGTCTAGGCGAGCAGTACGTC.